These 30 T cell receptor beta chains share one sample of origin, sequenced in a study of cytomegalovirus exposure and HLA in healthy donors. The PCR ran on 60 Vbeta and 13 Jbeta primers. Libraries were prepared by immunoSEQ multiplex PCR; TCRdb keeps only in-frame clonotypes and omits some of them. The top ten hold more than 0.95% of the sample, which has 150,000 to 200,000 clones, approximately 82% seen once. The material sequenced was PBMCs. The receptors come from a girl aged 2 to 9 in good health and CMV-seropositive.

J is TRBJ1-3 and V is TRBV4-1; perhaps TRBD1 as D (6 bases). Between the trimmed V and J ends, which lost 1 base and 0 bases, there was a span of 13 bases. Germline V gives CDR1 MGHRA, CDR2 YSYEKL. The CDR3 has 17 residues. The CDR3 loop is CASSQGQGIRSGNTIYF. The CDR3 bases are TGCGCCAGCAGCCAAGGTCAGGGGATACGCTCTGGAAACACCATATATTTT.

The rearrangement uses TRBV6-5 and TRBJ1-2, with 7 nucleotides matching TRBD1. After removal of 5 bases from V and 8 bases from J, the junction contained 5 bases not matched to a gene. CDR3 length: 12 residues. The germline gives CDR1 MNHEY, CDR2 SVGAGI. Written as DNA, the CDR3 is TGTGCCAGCAGTCGCGGGACAGCCGGCTACACCTTC. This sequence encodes CASSRGTAGYTF.

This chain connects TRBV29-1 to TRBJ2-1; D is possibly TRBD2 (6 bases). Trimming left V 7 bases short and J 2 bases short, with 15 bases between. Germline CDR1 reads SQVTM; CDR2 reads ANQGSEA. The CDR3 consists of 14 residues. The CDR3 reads CSARGSRPYNEQFF. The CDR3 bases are TGCAGCGCTCGGGGGTCTAGGCCCTACAATGAGCAGTTCTTC.

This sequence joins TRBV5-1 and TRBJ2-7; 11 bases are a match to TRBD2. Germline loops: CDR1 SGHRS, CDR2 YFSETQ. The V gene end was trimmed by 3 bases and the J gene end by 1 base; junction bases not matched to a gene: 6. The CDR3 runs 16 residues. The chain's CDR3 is CASSSLAGGKSYEQYF. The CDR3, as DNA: TGCGCCAGCAGCTCCCTAGCGGGAGGAAAGTCCTACGAGCAGTACTTC.

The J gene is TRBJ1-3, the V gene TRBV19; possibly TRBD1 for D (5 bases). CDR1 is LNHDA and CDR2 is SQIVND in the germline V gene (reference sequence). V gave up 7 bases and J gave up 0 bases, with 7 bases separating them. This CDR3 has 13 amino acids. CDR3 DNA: TGTGCCAGTAATAGGGGCTCTGGAAACACCATATATTTT. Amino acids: CASNRGSGNTIYF.

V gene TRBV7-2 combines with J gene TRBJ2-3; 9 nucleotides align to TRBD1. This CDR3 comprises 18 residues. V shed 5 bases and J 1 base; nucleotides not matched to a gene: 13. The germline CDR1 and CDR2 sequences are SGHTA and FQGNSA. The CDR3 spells CASSPGQGRGWGTDTQYF. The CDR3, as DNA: TGTGCCAGCAGCCCCGGACAGGGGAGGGGATGGGGCACAGATACGCAGTATTTT.

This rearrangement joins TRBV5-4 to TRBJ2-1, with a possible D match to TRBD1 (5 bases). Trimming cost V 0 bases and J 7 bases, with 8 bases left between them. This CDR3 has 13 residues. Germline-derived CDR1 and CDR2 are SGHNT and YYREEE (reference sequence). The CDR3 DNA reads TGTGCCAGCAGCTTGGGACAGAGAAATGAGCAGTTCTTC. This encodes CASSLGQRNEQFF. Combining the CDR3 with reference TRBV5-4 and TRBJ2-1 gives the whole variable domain ETGVTQSPTHLIKTRGQQVTLRCSSQSGHNTVSWYQQALGQGPQFIFQYYREEENGRGNFPPRFSGLQFPNYSSELNVNALELDDSALYLCASSLGQRNEQFFGPGTRLTVL.

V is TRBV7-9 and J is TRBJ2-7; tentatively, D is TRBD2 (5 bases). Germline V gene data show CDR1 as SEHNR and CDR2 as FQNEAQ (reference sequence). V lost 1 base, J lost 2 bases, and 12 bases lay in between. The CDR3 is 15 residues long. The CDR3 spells CASSLGTRGPYEQYF. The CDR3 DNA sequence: TGTGCCAGCAGCTTAGGGACTCGAGGGCCCTACGAGCAGTACTTC.

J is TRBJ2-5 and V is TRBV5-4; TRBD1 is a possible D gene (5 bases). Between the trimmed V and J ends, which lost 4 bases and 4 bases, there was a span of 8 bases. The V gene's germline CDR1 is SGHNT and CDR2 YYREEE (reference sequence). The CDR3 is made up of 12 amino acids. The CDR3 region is CASSSRGETQYF. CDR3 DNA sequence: TGTGCCAGCAGCAGTAGGGGAGAGACCCAGTACTTC.

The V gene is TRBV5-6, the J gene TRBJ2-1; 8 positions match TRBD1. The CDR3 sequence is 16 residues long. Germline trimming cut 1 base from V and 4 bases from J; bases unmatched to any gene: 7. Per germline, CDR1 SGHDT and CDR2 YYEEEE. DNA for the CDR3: TGTGCCAGCAGCTTGCGTATTACAGGGGGATACAATGAGCAGTTCTTC. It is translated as CASSLRITGGYNEQFF.

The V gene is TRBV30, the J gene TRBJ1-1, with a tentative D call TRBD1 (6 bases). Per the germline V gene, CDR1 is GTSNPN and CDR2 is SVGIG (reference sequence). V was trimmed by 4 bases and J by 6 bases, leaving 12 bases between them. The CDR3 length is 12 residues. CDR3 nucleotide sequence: TGTGCCTGGACAGGGGATTGGGCTGAAGCTTTCTTT. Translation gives CAWTGDWAEAFF.

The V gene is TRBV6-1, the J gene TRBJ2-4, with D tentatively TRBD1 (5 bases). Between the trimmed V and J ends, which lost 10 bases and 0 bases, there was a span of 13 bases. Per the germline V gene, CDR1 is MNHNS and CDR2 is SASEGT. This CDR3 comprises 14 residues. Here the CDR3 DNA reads TGTGCCATTAGACAGCCACTAGCCAAAAACATTCAGTACTTC. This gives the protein CAIRQPLAKNIQYF.

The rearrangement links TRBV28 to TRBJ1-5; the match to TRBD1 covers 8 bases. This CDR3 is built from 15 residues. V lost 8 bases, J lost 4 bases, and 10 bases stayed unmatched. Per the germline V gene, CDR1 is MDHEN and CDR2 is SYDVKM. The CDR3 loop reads CASRLTGTGNQPQHF. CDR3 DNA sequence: TGTGCCAGCCGTCTGACCGGGACAGGAAATCAGCCCCAGCATTTT.

The CDR3 DNA follows: TGTGCCAGCAGTTTATCCCGACTAGCGAGCTACGAGCAGTACTTC. This sequence encodes CASSLSRLASYEQYF. The chain joins TRBV28 to TRBJ2-7; 8 nucleotides align to TRBD2. V was clipped by 1 base and J by 3 bases; unmatched bases: 5. CDR3 length equals 15 residues. The V gene's germline CDR1 is MDHEN and CDR2 SYDVKM.

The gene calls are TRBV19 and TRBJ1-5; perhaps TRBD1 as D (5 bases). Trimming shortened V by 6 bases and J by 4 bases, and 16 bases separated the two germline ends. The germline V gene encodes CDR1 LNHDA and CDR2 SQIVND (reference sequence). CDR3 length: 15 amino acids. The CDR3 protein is CASRGRRDPNQPQHF. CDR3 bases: TGTGCCAGTAGGGGTCGGAGGGACCCAAATCAGCCCCAGCATTTT.

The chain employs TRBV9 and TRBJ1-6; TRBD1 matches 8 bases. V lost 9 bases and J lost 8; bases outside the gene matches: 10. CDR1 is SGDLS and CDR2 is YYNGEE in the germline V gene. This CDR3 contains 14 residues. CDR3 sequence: CATNWGQVHSPLHF. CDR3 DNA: TGTGCCACCAATTGGGGACAGGTCCATTCACCCCTCCACTTT.

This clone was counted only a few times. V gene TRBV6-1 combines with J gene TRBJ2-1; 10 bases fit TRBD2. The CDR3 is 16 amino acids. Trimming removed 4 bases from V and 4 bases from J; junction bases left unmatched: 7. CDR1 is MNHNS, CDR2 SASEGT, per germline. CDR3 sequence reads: CASSAAGTSVYNEQFF. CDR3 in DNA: TGTGCCAGCAGTGCCGCCGGGACTAGCGTTTACAATGAGCAGTTCTTC.

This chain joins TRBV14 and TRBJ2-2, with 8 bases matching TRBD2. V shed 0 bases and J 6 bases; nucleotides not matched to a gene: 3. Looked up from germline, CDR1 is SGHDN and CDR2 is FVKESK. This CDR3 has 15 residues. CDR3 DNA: TGTGCCAGCAGCCAAGACGGGAGGGCCGCCGGGGAGCTGTTTTTT. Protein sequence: CASSQDGRAAGELFF.

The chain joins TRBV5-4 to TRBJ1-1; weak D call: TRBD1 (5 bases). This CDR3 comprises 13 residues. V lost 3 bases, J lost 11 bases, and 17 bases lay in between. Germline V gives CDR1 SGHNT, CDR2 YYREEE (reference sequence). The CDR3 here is CASSSNRGWTAFF. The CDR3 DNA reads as TGTGCCAGCAGCTCCAATAGGGGATGGACCGCTTTCTTT.

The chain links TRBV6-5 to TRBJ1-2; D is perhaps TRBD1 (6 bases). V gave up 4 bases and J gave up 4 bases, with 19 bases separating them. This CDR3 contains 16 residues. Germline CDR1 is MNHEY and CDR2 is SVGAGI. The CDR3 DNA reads TGTGCCAGCAGTTTCCTACAGGGATTAGGGAGCTATGGCTACACCTTC. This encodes CASSFLQGLGSYGYTF.

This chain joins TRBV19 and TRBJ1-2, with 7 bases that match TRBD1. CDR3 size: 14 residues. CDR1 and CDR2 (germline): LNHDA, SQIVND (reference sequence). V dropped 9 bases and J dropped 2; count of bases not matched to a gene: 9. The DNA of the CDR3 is TGTGCCAGCCTAAAACAGGGGATAAACTATGGCTACACCTTC. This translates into CASLKQGINYGYTF. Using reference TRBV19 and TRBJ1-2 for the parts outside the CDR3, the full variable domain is DGGITQSPKYLFRKEGQNVTLSCEQNLNHDAMYWYRQDPGQGLRLIYYSQIVNDFQKGDIAEGYSVSREKKESFPLTVTSAQKNPTAFYLCASLKQGINYGYTFGSGTRLTVV.

This CDR3 is CTSSQVTPKFRGDTDTQYF. CDR3 DNA sequence: TGCACCAGCAGCCAAGTTACGCCAAAATTCCGGGGGGACACAGATACGCAGTATTTT. This chain connects TRBV1 to TRBJ2-3; no DNA check was done on the table's D call, TRBD2. TRBV1 is a pseudogene segment. The CDR3 runs to 19 residues.

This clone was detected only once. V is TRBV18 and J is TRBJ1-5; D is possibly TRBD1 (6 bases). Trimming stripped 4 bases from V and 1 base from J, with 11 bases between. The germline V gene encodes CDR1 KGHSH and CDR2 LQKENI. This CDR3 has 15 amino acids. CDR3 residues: CASSRLGGSNQPQHF. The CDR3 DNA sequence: TGTGCCAGCTCACGGCTAGGGGGAAGCAATCAGCCCCAGCATTTT.

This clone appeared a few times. The DNA for the CDR3 is TGCGCCAGCCAGGACATCTCTGGGGCCAACGTCCTGACTTTC. Its translation is CASQDISGANVLTF. The V gene is TRBV5-1, the J gene TRBJ2-6; TRBD1 might be the D (5 bases). Germline V gene sequence: CDR1 SGHRS, CDR2 YFSETQ. Trimming removed 7 bases from V and 0 bases from J, with 8 bases in between. The CDR3 contains 14 residues. Looking up the rest from reference TRBV5-1 and TRBJ2-6 gives the full variable domain: KAGVTQTPRYLIKTRGQQVTLSCSPISGHRSVSWYQQTPGQGLQFLFEYFSETQRNKGNFPGRFSGRQFSNSRSEMNVSTLELGDSALYLCASQDISGANVLTFGAGSRLTVL.

The CDR3 loop reads CASSPGFRYTF. CDR3 sequence (DNA): TGTGCCAGCAGTCCAGGGTTTCGGTACACCTTC. The rearrangement joins TRBV7-3 to TRBJ1-2, with D perhaps TRBD1 (5 bases). Per the germline V gene, CDR1 is SGHTA and CDR2 is FQGTGA. With 6 bases removed from V and 11 bases from J, the gap between germline ends came to 13 bases. CDR3 size: 11 residues.

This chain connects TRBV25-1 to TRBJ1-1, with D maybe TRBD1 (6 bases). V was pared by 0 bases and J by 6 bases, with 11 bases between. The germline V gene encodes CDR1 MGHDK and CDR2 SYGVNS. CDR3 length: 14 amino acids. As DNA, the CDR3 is TGTGCCAGCAGTGAATATAGGGGGGGCTCTGAAGCTTTCTTT. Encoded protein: CASSEYRGGSEAFF.

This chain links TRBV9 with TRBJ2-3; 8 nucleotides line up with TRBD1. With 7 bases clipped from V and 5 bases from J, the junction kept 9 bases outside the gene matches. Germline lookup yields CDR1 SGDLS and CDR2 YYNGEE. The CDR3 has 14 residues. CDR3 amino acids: CASDPGGVVDTQYF. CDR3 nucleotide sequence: TGTGCCAGCGACCCAGGGGGCGTGGTAGATACGCAGTATTTT.

The CDR3 sequence: CASSPKIEGGRETQYF. The CDR3 coding sequence is TGCGCCAGCAGCCCGAAAATTGAGGGGGGGAGAGAGACCCAGTACTTC. The V call is TRBV4-1, the J call TRBJ2-5; D possibly corresponds to TRBD2 (7 bases). The CDR3 spans 16 residues. CDR1 is MGHRA and CDR2 is YSYEKL in the germline V gene. Trimming stripped 4 bases from V and 4 bases from J, with 19 bases between.

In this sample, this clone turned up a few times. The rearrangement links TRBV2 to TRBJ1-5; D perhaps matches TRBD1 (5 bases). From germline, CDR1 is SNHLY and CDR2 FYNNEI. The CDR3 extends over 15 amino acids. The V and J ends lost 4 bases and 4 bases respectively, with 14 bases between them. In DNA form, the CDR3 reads TGTGCCAGCAGTGCCGGGACTCCGGGGAATCAGCCCCAGCATTTT. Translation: CASSAGTPGNQPQHF.

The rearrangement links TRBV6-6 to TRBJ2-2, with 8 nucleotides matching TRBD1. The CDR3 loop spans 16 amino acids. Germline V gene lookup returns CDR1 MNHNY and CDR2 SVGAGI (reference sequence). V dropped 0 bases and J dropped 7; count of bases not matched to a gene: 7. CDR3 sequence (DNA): TGTGCCAGCAGTTACTCGGACAGGGTAAAGGGCGGGGAGCTGTTTTTT. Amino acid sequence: CASSYSDRVKGGELFF.